These 29 T cell receptor beta chains were sequenced from one sample in a study of cytomegalovirus exposure and HLA in healthy donors. A multiplex PCR was run with 60 Vbeta primers and 13 Jbeta primers. Method: immunoSEQ multiplex PCR; TCRdb's copy keeps in-frame clones and lacks some. The sample has roughly 140,000 clones, about four fifths seen once; the top ten hold 2% to 2.5%. The sequenced material came from PBMCs. These receptors were collected from a man aged 25 to 40 in good health and CMV-seronegative.

V gene TRBV28 combines with J gene TRBJ2-3; 8 positions agree with TRBD2. Germline V gene sequence: CDR1 MDHEN, CDR2 SYDVKM. V shed 2 bases, J shed 6 bases, and the junction held 10 bases outside the gene matches. This CDR3 comprises 16 residues. The CDR3 coding sequence is TGTGCCAGCAGTTTAGGTTCGGCGGGAGGTTCCGATACGCAGTATTTT. Translating it yields CASSLGSAGGSDTQYF.

This chain joins TRBV6-5 and TRBJ2-5; 8 bases agree with TRBD1. The J call may be wrong; the DNA end is better matched by TRBJ2-7. The CDR3 has 16 amino acids. Germline assignment: CDR1 MNHEY and CDR2 SVGAGI. For the CDR3, the DNA is TGTGCCAGCAGTTACGGGATGACAGGGGATGCCTACGAGCAGTACTTC. Its protein is CASSYGMTGDAYEQYF.

Concerning this clone: The junction and the germline gene differ at one end; a read error may be behind it. The chain is built from TRBV10-3 and TRBJ1-2; D gene unclear. This CDR3 contains 13 residues. The germline V gene encodes CDR1 ENHRY and CDR2 SYGVKD. The CDR3 sequence is CATTGVSDYGYPF. In DNA, the CDR3 is TGTGCCACCACCGGGGTGAGTGACTATGGCTACCCCTTC.

V usage is TRBV28 and J usage is TRBJ1-4, with D possibly being TRBD1 (6 bases). Between the trimmed V and J ends, which lost 4 bases and 4 bases, there was a span of 13 bases. Germline values: CDR1 MDHEN, CDR2 SYDVKM. This CDR3 has 15 residues. In DNA, the CDR3 is TGTGCCAGCAGTTCACAGGGTGCGGGTAATGAAAAACTGTTTTTT. The encoded protein is CASSSQGAGNEKLFF.

This clone was counted a few times. The chain combines TRBV2 with TRBJ1-5; 8 bases agree with TRBD1. With V trimmed by 8 bases and J by 3 bases, 6 bases remained unmatched. CDR1 and CDR2 from the germline V gene are SNHLY and FYNNEI. The CDR3 loop spans 14 amino acids. The CDR3 bases are TGTGCCAGCTCCCGGGACAGGTACAATCAGCCCCAGCATTTT. Its translation is CASSRDRYNQPQHF.

The chain uses TRBV28 and TRBJ1-2, with D maybe TRBD1 (5 bases). Trimming left V 2 bases short and J 2 bases short, with 12 bases between. Looked up from germline, CDR1 is MDHEN and CDR2 is SYDVKM. The CDR3 has 15 amino acids. In nucleotides, the CDR3 is TGTGCCAGCAGTTTAGATCAGGGCCCGAACTATGGCTACACCTTC. Residues: CASSLDQGPNYGYTF.

Turning to this clone: The junction departs from germline at one end; a sequencing error may be responsible. This chain links TRBV7-9 with TRBJ2-6; TRBD1 is a possible D gene (5 bases). The CDR3 has 16 residues. Germline V lookup: CDR1 SEHNR, CDR2 FQNEAQ (reference sequence). CDR3 in DNA: TGTTCCAGCAGCCCGTTCGAAGGGGCAGGGGCCAACGTCCTGACTTTC. This translates into CSSSPFEGAGANVLTF.

CDR3 residues: CASSVDRRFDNEQFF. In DNA, the CDR3 is TGTGCCAGCAGTGTCGACAGACGTTTTGACAATGAGCAGTTCTTC. The chain combines TRBV2 with TRBJ2-1, with D maybe TRBD1 (5 bases). CDR1 SNHLY and CDR2 FYNNEI come from the germline V gene. The CDR3 is 15 amino acids. Between the trimmed V and J ends, which lost 4 bases and 5 bases, there was a span of 15 bases.

The chain joins TRBV5-5 to TRBJ1-6; TRBD1 is a possible D gene (6 bases). The CDR3 spans 15 residues. V lost 4 bases and J 3 bases, leaving 11 bases between the germline ends. The germline V gene encodes CDR1 SGHKS and CDR2 YYEKEE (reference sequence). The CDR3 protein is CASSRGDNYNSPLHF. CDR3 bases: TGTGCCAGCAGCCGGGGGGACAACTATAATTCACCCCTCCACTTT.

CDR3 in amino acids: CASRNWGGLLNEQFF. The CDR3 region has the DNA TGTGCCAGCAGGAATTGGGGGGGACTACTCAATGAGCAGTTCTTC. V gene TRBV6-5 combines with J gene TRBJ2-1; 7 nucleotides line up with TRBD2. Germline V lookup: CDR1 MNHEY, CDR2 SVGAGI. Unmatched junction bases numbered 11, after V lost 6 bases and J lost 6 bases. The length of the CDR3 is 15 residues.

This clone was recorded a few times. This chain connects TRBV5-4 to TRBJ2-3, with D possibly TRBD1 on 5 matching bases. The CDR3 consists of 12 residues. V lost 4 bases, J lost 4 bases, and 7 bases lay in between. Germline CDR1 SGHNT, CDR2 YYREEE (reference sequence). The CDR3 sequence is CASSMTADTQYF. The CDR3 coding sequence is TGTGCCAGCAGCATGACAGCAGATACGCAGTATTTT.

V gene TRBV15 combines with J gene TRBJ1-5; no firm D call. V lost 0 bases and J lost 2, with 20 bases in between. Germline V CDR1 and CDR2: LNHNV, YYDKDF (reference sequence). CDR3 length: 19 amino acids. In nucleotides, the CDR3 is TGTGCCACCAGCAGAGATCTACGGGGTCAAGTGTTCGGCAATCAGCCCCAGCATTTT. It encodes CATSRDLRGQVFGNQPQHF. The entire variable domain, with the rest obtained from reference TRBV15 and TRBJ1-5, is as follows: DAMVIQNPRYQVTQFGKPVTLSCSQTLNHNVMYWYQQKSSQAPKLLFHYYDKDFNNEADTPDNFQSRRPNTSFCFLDIRSPGLGDTAMYLCATSRDLRGQVFGNQPQHFGDGTRLSIL.

This clone was observed a handful of times. The V gene is TRBV5-6, the J gene TRBJ1-5; TRBD1 agrees at 7 bases. The germline CDR1 and CDR2 sequences are SGHDT and YYEEEE. This CDR3 contains 19 residues. Trimming took 1 base from V and 10 from J; bases not matched to a gene: 23. This CDR3 reads CASSLFRGQFRVQSRPQHF. For the CDR3, the DNA is TGTGCCAGCAGCTTGTTTAGGGGACAGTTCCGCGTCCAATCAAGACCCCAGCATTTT.

V and J are TRBV12-5 and TRBJ1-4, with 9 bases aligning to TRBD1. The length of the CDR3 is 14 residues. Germline CDR1 reads LGHNT; CDR2 reads FRNRAP. The V and J ends lost 5 bases and 7 bases, in that order; junction bases with no gene match: 5. The chain's CDR3 is CASGPGQGIEKLFF. The CDR3 nucleotides are TGTGCTAGTGGTCCGGGACAGGGAATTGAAAAACTGTTTTTT.

The chain links TRBV29-1 to TRBJ2-3, with D possibly being TRBD1 (6 bases). The CDR3 totals 11 residues. The germline V gene has CDR1 SQVTM and CDR2 ANQGSEA. V lost 6 bases, J lost 10 bases, and 14 bases lay in between. The CDR3 loop reads CSVQGFDAQYF. The CDR3 DNA is TGCAGCGTCCAGGGGTTTGATGCGCAGTATTTT.

This chain uses TRBV27 with TRBJ1-2; 7 nucleotides agree with TRBD1. CDR1 is MNHEY and CDR2 is SMNVEV in the germline V gene (reference sequence). The V segment lost 5 bases and the J segment 4 bases; nucleotides outside the gene matches: 7. This CDR3 contains 14 residues. In DNA, the CDR3 is TGTGCCAGCAGTGAATCGACAGGGACCTATGGCTACACCTTC. Encoded protein: CASSESTGTYGYTF.

This sequence joins TRBV5-1 and TRBJ2-1; D is perhaps TRBD2 (5 bases). The CDR3 sequence is 16 residues long. Germline CDR1 reads SGHRS; CDR2 reads YFSETQ. Trimming shortened V by 0 bases and J by 3 bases, and 13 bases separated the two germline ends. The CDR3 DNA follows: TGCGCCAGCAGCTTGGCCAGCGGAGATTTCTACAATGAGCAGTTCTTC. Amino acid sequence: CASSLASGDFYNEQFF.

This clone has a single count. V and J are TRBV9 and TRBJ2-1; D is ambiguous. V lost 0 bases and J lost 2, with 9 bases in between. This CDR3 contains 15 residues. Germline CDR1 is SGDLS and CDR2 is YYNGEE. For the CDR3, the DNA is TGTGCCAGCAGCGTAGGTTACGGTGCCTACAATGAGCAGTTCTTC. It translates to CASSVGYGAYNEQFF.

This clone is a singleton in its sample. This sequence joins TRBV28 and TRBJ1-5; 7 bases agree with TRBD1. The CDR3 covers 14 residues. V lost 5 bases and J lost 2; bases outside the gene matches: 3. CDR1 MDHEN and CDR2 SYDVKM come from the germline V gene. The CDR3 sequence is CASSHGQGNQPQHF. The CDR3 coding sequence is TGTGCCAGCAGTCACGGACAGGGCAATCAGCCCCAGCATTTT.

This clone was observed once. The chain links TRBV5-6 to TRBJ1-5; 10 nucleotides line up with TRBD1. The germline CDR1 and CDR2 sequences are SGHDT and YYEEEE. The CDR3 is 15 amino acids. V shed 2 bases and J 4 bases; nucleotides not matched to a gene: 3. CDR3 DNA sequence: TGTGCCAGCAGCTTTGGGACAGGGGCAAATCAGCCCCAGCATTTT. Amino acid sequence: CASSFGTGANQPQHF.

V gene TRBV2 combines with J gene TRBJ2-1; 8 bases map to TRBD1. Germline V lookup: CDR1 SNHLY, CDR2 FYNNEI. The CDR3 covers 16 residues. J was trimmed by 2 bases and V by 7 bases; bases with no gene match: 10. The CDR3 DNA is TGTGCCAGCAAGGACAGGGCGAGCATACCCTACAATGAGCAGTTCTTC. Protein sequence: CASKDRASIPYNEQFF. Full variable domain (rest looked up from reference TRBV2 and TRBJ2-1): EPEVTQTPSHQVTQMGQEVILRCVPISNHLYFYWYRQILGQKVEFLVSFYNNEISEKSEIFDDQFSVERPDGSNFTLKIRSTKLEDSAMYFCASKDRASIPYNEQFFGPGTRLTVL.

The chain couples TRBV15 to TRBJ2-2; 7 positions match TRBD1. The CDR3 runs 14 residues. Germline V gene sequence: CDR1 LNHNV, CDR2 YYDKDF (reference sequence). J gave up 5 bases and V 7 bases, and 7 bases lay outside the gene matches. DNA for the CDR3: TGTGCCACCATAGACGGGACAGAAACCGGGGAGCTGTTTTTT. Its protein product is CATIDGTETGELFF.

This clone appeared once. The rearrangement uses TRBV29-1 and TRBJ2-1; 8 bases match TRBD2. This CDR3 has 20 residues. Germline values: CDR1 SQVTM, CDR2 ANQGSEA. V was clipped by 1 base and J by 9 bases; unmatched bases: 26. CDR3 region: CSVEATFGLGTGTRFGEQFF. In nucleotides, the CDR3 is TGCAGCGTTGAAGCTACGTTCGGTCTGGGGACTGGGACTAGATTCGGTGAGCAGTTCTTC.

The chain is built from TRBV6-5 and TRBJ2-7; D may be TRBD2 (6 bases). CDR1 is MNHEY and CDR2 is SVGAGI in the germline V gene. CDR3 length: 15 residues. Trimming took off 6 bases at V and 0 bases at J, with 15 bases between the two ends. The DNA for the CDR3 is TGTGCCAGCAGGGCAAGGAGGGATCCCTCCTACGAGCAGTACTTC. Amino acids: CASRARRDPSYEQYF.

This chain connects TRBV28 to TRBJ1-1; D not certain. Germline V gene data show CDR1 as MDHEN and CDR2 as SYDVKM. Trimming left V 5 bases short and J 6 bases short, with 13 bases between. The CDR3 loop spans 13 amino acids. In DNA form, the CDR3 reads TGTGCCAGCAGTCCTTGGGGAGCCCCTGAAGCTTTCTTT. Amino acids: CASSPWGAPEAFF.

This chain connects TRBV4-2 to TRBJ2-3; the match to TRBD2 covers 9 bases. The germline CDR1 and CDR2 sequences are LGHNA and YNFKEQ. The J segment lost 4 bases and the V segment lost 1 base, leaving 3 bases of the junction unmatched. The CDR3 sequence is 15 residues long. The CDR3 DNA reads as TGTGCCAGCAGCCAAGGAGCGGGAGGCGCAGATACGCAGTATTTT. Protein product: CASSQGAGGADTQYF.

The gene calls are TRBV6-1 and TRBJ1-1, with unresolved D. The CDR3 extends over 14 amino acids. The germline V gene has CDR1 MNHNS and CDR2 SASEGT. V shed 2 bases and J shed 0 bases, with 7 bases lying between them. Written as DNA, the CDR3 is TGTGCCAGCAGTGAAACAGAGATGAACACTGAAGCTTTCTTT. This gives the protein CASSETEMNTEAFF.

This clone was recorded once. The V call is TRBV28, the J call TRBJ2-1, with no clear D. The V and J ends lost 7 bases and 0 bases respectively, with 13 bases between them. The CDR3 is 15 amino acids. CDR1 is MDHEN and CDR2 is SYDVKM in the germline V gene. The CDR3 nucleotides read TGTGCCAGCACCCCCCTATATAGCTCCTACAATGAGCAGTTCTTC. This codes for CASTPLYSSYNEQFF. The whole variable domain, remainder taken from reference TRBV28 and TRBJ2-1, is DVKVTQSSRYLVKRTGEKVFLECVQDMDHENMFWYRQDPGLGLRLIYFSYDVKMKEKGDIPEGYSVSREKKERFSLILESASTNQTSMYLCASTPLYSSYNEQFFGPGTRLTVL.

The chain couples TRBV6-6 to TRBJ2-5, with D perhaps TRBD2 (5 bases). CDR1 MNHNY and CDR2 SVGAGI come from the germline V gene (reference sequence). Trimming took 4 bases from V and 4 from J, leaving 13 bases between them. The CDR3 totals 14 residues. For the CDR3, the DNA is TGTGCCAGCAGTTGGGAGAGGCAAGGAGAGACCCAGTACTTC. Translating gives CASSWERQGETQYF.